This entry concerns a single T cell receptor beta chain. Its antigen is unknown. The data are from a study of T-cell reconstitution after alpha-beta-depleted transplantation in children. General study findings and limits: Several patients had high TCRbeta diversity at day 60; it came from surviving recipient T cells and thymic progenitors. Alpha-beta T cells present about two months after transplant were reported to originate from several hundred expanded graft clones. Once a year had passed after transplant, T-cell counts and diversity came mostly from newly produced T cells.

It was with unique molecular identifiers that the TCRbeta library was prepared. TCRdb passed the PCR reads through MiXCR, listing each CDR3 protein once. The sample lists about 1,000,000 distinct CDR3 sequences, about 30% occurring once. The CDR3 extends over 17 amino acids. Germline loops: CDR1 MNHEY, CDR2 SVGAGI. With 5 bases removed from V and 4 bases from J, the gap between germline ends came to 21 bases. The material was PBMCs, mostly from graft donor cells, obtained 360 days after TCRalphabeta/CD19-depleted stem cell transplant. The chain couples TRBV6-5 to TRBJ2-1, with D maybe TRBD2 (7 bases). The TCR comes from a boy in the first two years of life who had a stem cell transplant for SCID, so the T cells may come from the graft donor. The CDR3 DNA reads as TGTGCCAGCAGTCCCCGGGTGGGGGGGCCTCAGTACAATGAGCAGTTCTTC. This codes for CASSPRVGGPQYNEQFF.